What follows are 15 T cell receptor beta chains derived from one specimen sequenced in a study of blood T cell repertoires in COVID-19. Assay used: immunoSEQ multiplex PCR; TCRdb lists only in-frame clones, some missing. The table includes about 170,000 clones, about 88% detected once. Sequenced input: peripheral blood. These receptors originate from a man in his fifties or sixties who had recovered from COVID-19.

The CDR3 protein is CATSRDPRGGETQYF. CDR3 DNA: TGTGCCACCAGCAGAGATCCCCGCGGAGGAGAGACCCAGTACTTC. The V call is TRBV15, the J call TRBJ2-5, with D possibly being TRBD2 (5 bases). CDR1 LNHNV and CDR2 YYDKDF come from the germline V gene (reference sequence). The CDR3 is 15 residues long. The V end was cut by 0 bases, the J end by 4 bases, with 12 bases between.

V and J are TRBV28 and TRBJ2-7; 7 nucleotides match TRBD1. This CDR3 region has 13 residues. The germline gives CDR1 MDHEN, CDR2 SYDVKM. Trimming took 4 bases from V and 2 from J; bases not matched to a gene: 2. CDR3 nucleotides: TGTGCCAGCAGTTCCGACAGGGCCTACGAGCAGTACTTC. Amino acids: CASSSDRAYEQYF.

The V call is TRBV7-9, the J call TRBJ2-1; 11 positions match TRBD1. The CDR3 consists of 16 residues. The trim removed 0 bases at V and 7 bases at J, leaving 5 bases unmatched. Germline V lookup: CDR1 SEHNR, CDR2 FQNEAQ (reference sequence). CDR3 protein: CASSLAGTGGKNEQFF. The CDR3 bases are TGTGCCAGCAGCTTAGCCGGGACAGGGGGTAAAAATGAGCAGTTCTTC.

J is TRBJ2-7 and V is TRBV5-8; 7 bases map to TRBD1. V was clipped by 0 bases and J by 1 base; unmatched bases: 4. The germline V gene encodes CDR1 SGHTS and CDR2 YDEGEE. The CDR3 totals 15 residues. The CDR3: CASSLARQGSYEQYF. In DNA form, the CDR3 reads TGTGCCAGCAGCTTGGCAAGACAGGGATCCTACGAGCAGTACTTC.

The CDR3 bases are TGTGCCAGTAGTATGCAGGGGCAAAATCAGCCCCAGCATTTT. This gives the protein CASSMQGQNQPQHF. V gene TRBV19 combines with J gene TRBJ1-5; TRBD1 is a possible D gene (6 bases). Germline V gene data show CDR1 as LNHDA and CDR2 as SQIVND (reference sequence). Between the trimmed V and J ends, which lost 3 bases and 4 bases, there was a span of 10 bases. This CDR3 is 14 amino acids long.

The J gene is TRBJ2-7, the V gene TRBV7-6; perhaps TRBD2 as D (5 bases). Trimming cost V 5 bases and J 7 bases, with 24 bases left between them. The CDR3 is 16 residues long. Germline V gene data show CDR1 as SGHVS and CDR2 as FNYEAQ. The CDR3 region has the DNA TGTGCCAGCAGCCTACCCCCTGCGGCCGGGGTGAGGGAGCAGTACTTC. Amino acid sequence: CASSLPPAAGVREQYF.

V usage is TRBV10-1 and J usage is TRBJ2-7; TRBD1 agrees at 8 bases. With 4 bases clipped from V and 0 bases from J, the junction kept 5 bases outside the gene matches. The germline V gene encodes CDR1 WNHNN and CDR2 SYGVQD (reference sequence). The CDR3 is made up of 15 amino acids. The CDR3 protein is CASSATGGSSYEQYF. In nucleotides, the CDR3 is TGCGCCAGCAGTGCAACAGGGGGTAGCTCCTACGAGCAGTACTTC.

The sample holds one count of this clone. The rearrangement links TRBV5-4 to TRBJ2-2; possibly TRBD2 for D (7 bases). Germline V gives CDR1 SGHNT, CDR2 YYREEE (reference sequence). The CDR3 runs to 17 residues. Trimming took off 3 bases at V and 6 bases at J, with 21 bases between the two ends. CDR3 amino acids: CASSSIGGGAMAGELFF. CDR3 bases: TGTGCCAGCAGCTCCATTGGTGGGGGGGCAATGGCCGGGGAGCTGTTTTTT. Based on the CDR3 plus reference TRBV5-4 and TRBJ2-2, the full variable domain is ETGVTQSPTHLIKTRGQQVTLRCSSQSGHNTVSWYQQALGQGPQFIFQYYREEENGRGNFPPRFSGLQFPNYSSELNVNALELDDSALYLCASSSIGGGAMAGELFFGEGSRLTVL.

The rearrangement links TRBV19 to TRBJ1-5; D call uncertain. Germline loops: CDR1 LNHDA, CDR2 SQIVND (reference sequence). This CDR3 comprises 15 residues. Between the trimmed V and J ends, which lost 3 bases and 6 bases, there was a span of 15 bases. The CDR3: CASSITKGRGQPQHF. In nucleotides, the CDR3 is TGTGCCAGTAGTATCACAAAAGGCCGAGGTCAGCCCCAGCATTTT.

The genes are TRBV10-3 and TRBJ2-1; 8 bases fit TRBD2. Germline V gene sequence: CDR1 ENHRY, CDR2 SYGVKD. With 0 bases clipped from V and 7 bases from J, the junction kept 14 bases outside the gene matches. This CDR3 contains 18 residues. In DNA, the CDR3 is TGTGCCATCAGTGAGTCGGCCTCGCTAGCGGGCTCCTCTAATGAGCAGTTCTTC. Amino acid sequence: CAISESASLAGSSNEQFF.

The chain combines TRBV6-5 with TRBJ2-3; 7 bases line up with TRBD2. Germline CDR1 and CDR2: MNHEY and SVGAGI. V shed 6 bases and J 0 bases; nucleotides not matched to a gene: 6. CDR3 size: 15 residues. CDR3 nucleotide sequence: TGTGCCAGCAGGGCCGGGACTACTAGCACAGATACGCAGTATTTT. This gives the protein CASRAGTTSTDTQYF.

This clone came up once. The CDR3 protein is CAAQGVGDTEAFF. Here the CDR3 DNA reads TGTGCCGCGCAGGGGGTCGGGGACACTGAAGCTTTCTTT. J is TRBJ1-1 and V is TRBV2; 7 bases line up with TRBD1. CDR3 size: 13 residues. CDR1 is SNHLY and CDR2 is FYNNEI in the germline V gene. Trimming at V came to 11 bases and at J to 3 bases, leaving 9 bases not matched to a gene.

V gene TRBV19 combines with J gene TRBJ1-2, with 8 bases fitting TRBD1. CDR1 and CDR2 from the germline V gene are LNHDA and SQIVND (reference sequence). The CDR3 has 14 amino acids. Trimming took 5 bases from V and 4 from J; bases not matched to a gene: 6. DNA of the CDR3: TGTGCCAGTAGTGGACAGGGAGCTATCTATGGCTACACCTTC. Translation gives CASSGQGAIYGYTF.

This chain connects TRBV14 to TRBJ1-3; 9 bases agree with TRBD1. V shed 1 base and J 2 bases; nucleotides not matched to a gene: 9. The CDR3 totals 18 residues. CDR1 SGHDN and CDR2 FVKESK come from the germline V gene. CDR3 residues: CASSQGIGTGMTGNTIYF. The CDR3 DNA sequence: TGTGCCAGCAGCCAAGGTATCGGGACAGGGATGACTGGAAACACCATATATTTT.

The V gene is TRBV28, the J gene TRBJ1-2; 7 bases agree with TRBD1. This CDR3 has 14 amino acids. CDR1 and CDR2 from the germline V gene are MDHEN and SYDVKM. The V segment lost 8 bases and the J segment 4 bases; nucleotides outside the gene matches: 10. CDR3 loop: CASGPRGLGYGYTF. For the CDR3, the DNA is TGTGCCAGCGGCCCAAGGGGGCTTGGCTATGGCTACACCTTC.